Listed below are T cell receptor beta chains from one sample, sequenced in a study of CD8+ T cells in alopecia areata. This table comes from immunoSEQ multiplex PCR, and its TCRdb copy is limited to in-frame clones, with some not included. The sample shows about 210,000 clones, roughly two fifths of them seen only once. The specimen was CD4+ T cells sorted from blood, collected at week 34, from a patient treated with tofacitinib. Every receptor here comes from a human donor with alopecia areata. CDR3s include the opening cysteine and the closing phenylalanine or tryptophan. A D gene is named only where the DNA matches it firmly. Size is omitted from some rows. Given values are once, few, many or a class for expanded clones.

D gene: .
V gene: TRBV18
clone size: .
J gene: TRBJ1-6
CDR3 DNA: TGTGCCAGCTCACCAACAGATTTGCAGGGTCGCAATTCACCCCTCCACTTT
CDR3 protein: CASSPTDLQGRNSPLHF

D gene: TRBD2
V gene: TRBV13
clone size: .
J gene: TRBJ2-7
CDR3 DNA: TGTGCCAGCAGCCACGCGGGACTAGCGGGAGGATACGAGCAGTACTTC
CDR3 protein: CASSHAGLAGGYEQYF

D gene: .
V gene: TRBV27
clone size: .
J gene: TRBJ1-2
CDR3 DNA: TGTGCCAGCAGTGGGGCTCGGGGGGGTTACTATGGCTACACCTTC
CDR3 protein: CASSGARGGYYGYTF

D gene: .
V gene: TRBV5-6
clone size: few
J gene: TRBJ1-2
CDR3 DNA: TGTGCCAGCAGCCCCCAGGCTAACTATGGCTACACCTTC
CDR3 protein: CASSPQANYGYTF

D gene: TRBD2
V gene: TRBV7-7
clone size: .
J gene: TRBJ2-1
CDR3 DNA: TGTGCTAGCAGCTCCCGGACCGGGACTACTCCACACAATGAGCAGTTCTTC
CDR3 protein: CASSSRTGTTPHNEQFF

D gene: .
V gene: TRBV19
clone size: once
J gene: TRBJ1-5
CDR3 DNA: TGTGCCAGTACCCTTCGGGACTTTAGCAATCAGCCCCAGCATTTT
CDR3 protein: CASTLRDFSNQPQHF

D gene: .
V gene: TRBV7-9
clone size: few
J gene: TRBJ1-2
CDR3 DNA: TGTGCCAGCAGTACAACGGTTGGGGGCGGCCGCTTC
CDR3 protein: CASSTTVGGGRF

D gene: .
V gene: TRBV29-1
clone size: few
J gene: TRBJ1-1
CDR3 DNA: TGCAGCGCCCTACTGGGGAAGAACACTGAAGCTTTCTTT
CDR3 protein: CSALLGKNTEAFF

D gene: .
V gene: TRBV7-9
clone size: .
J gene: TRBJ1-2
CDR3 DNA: TGTGCCAGCAGCTCAGACAGTCTTTTCCATGGCTACACCTTC
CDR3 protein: CASSSDSLFHGYTF

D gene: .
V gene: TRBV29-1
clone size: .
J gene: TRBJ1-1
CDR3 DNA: TGCAGCGTTGAAGGCCGTAGGATGACTGAAGCTTTCTTT
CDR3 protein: CSVEGRRMTEAFF